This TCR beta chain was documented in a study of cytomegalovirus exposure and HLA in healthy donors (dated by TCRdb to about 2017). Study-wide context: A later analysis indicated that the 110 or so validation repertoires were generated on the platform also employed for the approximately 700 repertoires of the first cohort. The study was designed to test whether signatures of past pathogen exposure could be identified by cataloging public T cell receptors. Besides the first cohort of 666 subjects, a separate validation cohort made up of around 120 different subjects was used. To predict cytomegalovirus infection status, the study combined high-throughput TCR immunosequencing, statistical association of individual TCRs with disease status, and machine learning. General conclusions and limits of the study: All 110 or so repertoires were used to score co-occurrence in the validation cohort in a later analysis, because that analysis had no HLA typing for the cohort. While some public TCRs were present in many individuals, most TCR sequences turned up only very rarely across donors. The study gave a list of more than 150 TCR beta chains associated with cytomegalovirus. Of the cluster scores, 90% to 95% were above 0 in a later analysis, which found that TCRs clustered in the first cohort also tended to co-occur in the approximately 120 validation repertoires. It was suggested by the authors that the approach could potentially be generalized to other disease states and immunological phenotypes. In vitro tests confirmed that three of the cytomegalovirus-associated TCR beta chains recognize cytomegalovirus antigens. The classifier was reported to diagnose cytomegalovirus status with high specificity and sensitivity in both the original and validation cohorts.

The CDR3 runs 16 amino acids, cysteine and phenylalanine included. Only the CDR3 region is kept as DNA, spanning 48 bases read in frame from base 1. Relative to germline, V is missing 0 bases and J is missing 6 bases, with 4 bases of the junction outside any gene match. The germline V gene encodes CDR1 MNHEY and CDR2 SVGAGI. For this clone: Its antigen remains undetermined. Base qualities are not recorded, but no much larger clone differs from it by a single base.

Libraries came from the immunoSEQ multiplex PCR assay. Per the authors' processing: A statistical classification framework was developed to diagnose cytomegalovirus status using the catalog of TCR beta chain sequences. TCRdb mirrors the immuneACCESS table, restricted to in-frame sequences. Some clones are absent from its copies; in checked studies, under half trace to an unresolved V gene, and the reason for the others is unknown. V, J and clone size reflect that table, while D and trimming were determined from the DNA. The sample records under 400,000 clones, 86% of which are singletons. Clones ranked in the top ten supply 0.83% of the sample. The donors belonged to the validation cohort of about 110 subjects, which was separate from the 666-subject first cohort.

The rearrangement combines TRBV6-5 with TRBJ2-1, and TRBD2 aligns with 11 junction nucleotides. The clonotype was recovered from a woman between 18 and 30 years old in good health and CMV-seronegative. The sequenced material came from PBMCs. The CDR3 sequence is CASSYSSTSGGNEQFF. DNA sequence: TGTGCCAGCAGTTACTCTAGTACTAGCGGGGGCAATGAGCAGTTCTTC.